A single sample is the source of the 29 T cell receptor beta chains below, sequenced in a study of tumor-infiltrating lymphocytes in localized non-small cell lung cancer. Using immunoSEQ multiplex PCR, the repertoire was profiled, and TCRdb retains in-frame clones only, with some absent. The sample lists 13,000 or so clones, approximately 84% seen once, with around 12% in the top ten. The sequenced sample consisted of lung tumor tissue. These receptors were taken from a human donor with non-small cell lung cancer.

The chain is built from TRBV7-8 and TRBJ1-4; no definite D call. Germline V gene sequence: CDR1 SGHVS, CDR2 FQNEAQ. V lost 8 bases and J lost 0, with 13 bases in between. The CDR3 is made up of 15 amino acids. Here the CDR3 reads CASCHRTATNEKLFF. For the CDR3, the DNA is TGTGCCAGCTGCCACCGGACTGCAACTAATGAAAAACTGTTTTTT.

The V gene is TRBV6-1, the J gene TRBJ1-1; D is unresolved. V lost 5 bases, J lost 7 bases, and 11 bases lay in between. The CDR3 loop spans 12 amino acids. Germline V gene sequence: CDR1 MNHNS, CDR2 SASEGT. The CDR3 DNA is TGTGCCAGCAGTCCCCGGATGGGTGAAGCTTTCTTT. It yields the protein CASSPRMGEAFF.

The chain joins TRBV2 to TRBJ1-2, with unresolved D. CDR1 SNHLY and CDR2 FYNNEI come from the germline V gene. The CDR3 totals 14 residues. V was clipped by 6 bases and J by 5 bases, with 16 bases between them. As DNA, the CDR3 is TGTGCCAGCAGCATTACGACCTCCCCTTATGGCTACACCTTC. As protein: CASSITTSPYGYTF. Looking up the rest from reference TRBV2 and TRBJ1-2 gives the full variable domain: EPEVTQTPSHQVTQMGQEVILRCVPISNHLYFYWYRQILGQKVEFLVSFYNNEISEKSEIFDDQFSVERPDGSNFTLKIRSTKLEDSAMYFCASSITTSPYGYTFGSGTRLTVV.

On this clone: The germline gene is not matched at one end of the junction; a read error may be the cause. The chain uses TRBV12-5 and TRBJ1-2, with 9 bases identical to TRBD1. The germline V gene encodes CDR1 LGHNT and CDR2 FRNRAP. The CDR3 extends over 15 amino acids. The DNA of the CDR3 is TGTGCTAGTGGTTTGTTTTCGCGGGACAGGGCCGCAGGAGCCTTC. Translated: CASGLFSRDRAAGAF.

The J gene is TRBJ2-1, the V gene TRBV5-1; TRBD1 might be the D (6 bases). Germline V CDR1 and CDR2: SGHRS, YFSETQ. Trimming shortened V by 0 bases and J by 7 bases, and 8 bases separated the two germline ends. The CDR3 is 13 amino acids. For the CDR3, the DNA is TGCGCCAGCAGCTTGGTTCAGGGGAATGAGCAGTTCTTC. Its protein product is CASSLVQGNEQFF.

The rearrangement uses TRBV7-6 and TRBJ2-3; D gene uncertain. Trimming removed 2 bases from V and 4 bases from J, with 10 bases in between. Germline CDR1 is SGHVS and CDR2 is FNYEAQ. This CDR3 spans 14 amino acids. CDR3 sequence (DNA): TGTGCCAGCAGCTTAAACACTCCACCAGATACGCAGTATTTT. It encodes CASSLNTPPDTQYF.

This clone has a handful of counts. The chain has TRBV7-8 and TRBJ2-7; possible D gene TRBD1, 6 bases. The CDR3 is 15 residues long. Trimming shortened V by 3 bases and J by 2 bases, and 14 bases separated the two germline ends. Germline loops: CDR1 SGHVS, CDR2 FQNEAQ. The CDR3 is CASSFNQGTPYEQYF. For the CDR3, the DNA is TGTGCCAGCAGCTTCAACCAGGGGACACCCTACGAGCAGTACTTC. The whole variable domain, remainder taken from reference TRBV7-8 and TRBJ2-7, is GAGVSQSPRYKVAKRGQDVALRCDPISGHVSLFWYQQALGQGPEFLTYFQNEAQLDKSGLPSDRFFAERPEGSVSTLKIQRTQQEDSAVYLCASSFNQGTPYEQYFGPGTRLTVT.

This clone was counted a few times. The chain joins TRBV5-1 to TRBJ1-2; TRBD1 aligns across 9 bases. Trimming took 1 base from V and 8 from J; bases not matched to a gene: 6. The CDR3 extends over 14 amino acids. Germline CDR1 is SGHRS and CDR2 is YFSETQ. This CDR3 is CASSLQRTGEGYTF. In nucleotides, the CDR3 is TGCGCCAGCAGCTTGCAGAGGACAGGGGAGGGCTACACCTTC.

In this sample, this clone is medium-sized. This chain links TRBV18 with TRBJ1-2; D ambiguous. Trimming stripped 5 bases from V and 2 bases from J, with 15 bases between. This CDR3 spans 15 amino acids. Looked up from germline, CDR1 is KGHSH and CDR2 is LQKENI. Here the CDR3 reads CASSSNQEANYGYTF. The CDR3 DNA reads TGTGCCAGCTCATCGAATCAAGAGGCCAACTATGGCTACACCTTC.

This clone was observed a handful of times. The rearrangement links TRBV7-2 to TRBJ2-3; 7 bases are a match to TRBD2. CDR3 length: 16 residues. Germline CDR1 is SGHTA and CDR2 is FQGNSA. V shed 5 bases, J shed 2 bases, and the junction held 10 bases outside the gene matches. CDR3 residues: CASSLRLGTNTDTQYF. The CDR3 DNA is TGTGCCAGCAGCCTAAGGCTCGGGACTAACACAGATACGCAGTATTTT.

This clone was found once. The CDR3 sequence: CASSLRGPSEAFF. The CDR3 DNA follows: TGTGCCAGCAGCTTACGGGGGCCTTCCGAAGCTTTCTTT. The chain couples TRBV7-9 to TRBJ1-1, with TRBD1 as a possible D gene (6 bases). Germline CDR1 reads SEHNR; CDR2 reads FQNEAQ (reference sequence). Trimming took off 2 bases at V and 8 bases at J, with 12 bases between the two ends. The CDR3 is 13 amino acids. Based on the CDR3 plus reference TRBV7-9 and TRBJ1-1, the full variable domain is DTGVSQNPRHKITKRGQNVTFRCDPISEHNRLYWYRQTLGQGPEFLTYFQNEAQLEKSRLLSDRFSAERPKGSFSTLEIQRTEQGDSAMYLCASSLRGPSEAFFGQGTRLTVV.

This chain joins TRBV5-1 and TRBJ1-1; D is unclear. Trimming pared 4 bases from V and 3 bases from J, leaving 13 bases between. CDR3 size: 14 residues. Per germline, CDR1 SGHRS and CDR2 YFSETQ. The CDR3 DNA reads TGCGCCAGCAGCCCCTGGGCCGGGGACACTGAAGCTTTCTTT. Its protein product is CASSPWAGDTEAFF.

The rearrangement uses TRBV9 and TRBJ1-1, with unresolved D. With 7 bases removed from V and 0 bases from J, the gap between germline ends came to 10 bases. This CDR3 has 13 residues. Germline V gives CDR1 SGDLS, CDR2 YYNGEE. The CDR3 region is CASSAALNTEAFF. DNA of the CDR3: TGTGCCAGCTCAGCCGCCTTGAACACTGAAGCTTTCTTT. Supplemented by reference TRBV9 and TRBJ1-1, the full variable domain reads DSGVTQTPKHLITATGQRVTLRCSPRSGDLSVYWYQQSLDQGLQFLIQYYNGEERAKGNILERFSAQQFPDLHSELNLSSLELGDSALYFCASSAALNTEAFFGQGTRLTVV.

The rearrangement links TRBV11-2 to TRBJ2-1; the match to TRBD1 covers 7 bases. CDR3 length: 14 residues. The germline V gene has CDR1 SGHAT and CDR2 FQNNGV. V shed 5 bases and J 3 bases; nucleotides not matched to a gene: 4. Here the CDR3 DNA reads TGTGCCAGCAGCGTGAGGGACAGCTACAATGAGCAGTTCTTC. Its translation is CASSVRDSYNEQFF.

This rearrangement joins TRBV6-5 to TRBJ1-2; D perhaps matches TRBD1 (6 bases). The CDR3 contains 13 residues. The V gene's germline CDR1 is MNHEY and CDR2 SVGAGI. V lost 6 bases, J lost 7 bases, and 15 bases lay in between. The CDR3 is CASSSTGFAGYTF. The CDR3 DNA reads as TGTGCCAGCAGCTCGACAGGTTTTGCTGGCTACACCTTC.

The chain is built from TRBV7-7 and TRBJ2-5; D possibly corresponds to TRBD1 (5 bases). V dropped 0 bases and J dropped 5 bases, with 10 bases sitting between them. Germline values: CDR1 SSHAT, CDR2 FNYEAQ (reference sequence). The CDR3 has 14 residues. The CDR3 region is CASSLADTGETQYF. The CDR3 DNA is TGTGCCAGCAGCTTAGCGGACACTGGGGAGACCCAGTACTTC. The variable domain in full, completed from reference TRBV7-7 and TRBJ2-5, reads GAGVSQSPRYKVTKRGQDVTLRCDPISSHATLYWYQQALGQGPEFLTYFNYEAQPDKSGLPSDRFSAERPEGSISTLTIQRTEQRDSAMYRCASSLADTGETQYFGPGTRLLVL.

J is TRBJ2-5 and V is TRBV4-3; a weak D match, TRBD2 (7 bases). V lost 0 bases to trimming and J lost 4 bases, with 15 bases between them. Germline loops: CDR1 LGHNA, CDR2 YSLEER. The CDR3 contains 16 residues. This CDR3 is CASSQDFGGGGETQYF. In DNA form, the CDR3 reads TGCGCCAGCAGCCAAGATTTTGGGGGCGGGGGAGAGACCCAGTACTTC.

This clone was picked up a small number of times. The CDR3 is CASSGTAGGRGTGELFF. The CDR3 nucleotides read TGTGCCAGCAGCGGGACTGCGGGGGGGCGCGGGACCGGGGAGCTGTTTTTT. This chain links TRBV9 with TRBJ2-2; 9 bases agree with TRBD2. With V trimmed by 3 bases and J by 5 bases, 11 bases remained unmatched. Germline CDR1 is SGDLS and CDR2 is YYNGEE. The CDR3 runs to 17 residues.

The chain has TRBV6-4 and TRBJ1-1, with D unresolved. CDR1 is MRHNA, CDR2 SNTAGT, per germline. The CDR3 consists of 13 residues. Deletions cut 4 bases from V and 4 bases from J, with 10 bases between. The CDR3 DNA follows: TGTGCCAGCAGTGTTACCTGGGGCACTGAAGCTTTCTTT. It specifies CASSVTWGTEAFF.

The rearrangement links TRBV2 to TRBJ2-7; 8 nucleotides line up with TRBD1. The V segment lost 8 bases and the J segment 3 bases; nucleotides outside the gene matches: 9. Germline V gene sequence: CDR1 SNHLY, CDR2 FYNNEI. There are 14 residues in the CDR3. The CDR3 nucleotides are TGTGCCAGCGGGAAGACAGGGGTTGACTACGAGCAGTACTTC. Amino acids: CASGKTGVDYEQYF.

This clone has a single count. The rearrangement joins TRBV10-3 to TRBJ1-2; a possible D gene is TRBD1 (5 bases). The CDR3 loop spans 13 amino acids. V was clipped by 6 bases and J by 1 base, with 9 bases between them. Germline CDR1 is ENHRY and CDR2 is SYGVKD. The CDR3 DNA follows: TGTGCCATCAGCGGTACAGGTAACTATGGCTACACCTTC. It translates to CAISGTGNYGYTF.

CDR3 residues: CASSGGTGFEKLFF. DNA for the CDR3: TGTGCCAGCAGTGGCGGCACAGGGTTCGAAAAACTGTTTTTT. The chain has TRBV6-5 and TRBJ1-4, with D tentatively TRBD1 (6 bases). The germline CDR1 and CDR2 sequences are MNHEY and SVGAGI. The CDR3 consists of 14 residues. Between the trimmed V and J ends, which lost 5 bases and 8 bases, there was a span of 15 bases.

The chain employs TRBV19 and TRBJ1-4, with D possibly matching TRBD1 (6 bases). Germline values: CDR1 LNHDA, CDR2 SQIVND (reference sequence). There are 16 residues in the CDR3. The V end was cut by 3 bases, the J end by 6 bases, with 17 bases between. The CDR3 nucleotides are TGTGCCAGTAGTATTTCGGGTGAACAGGGATATGAAAAACTGTTTTTT. Translating gives CASSISGEQGYEKLFF.

The CDR3 bases are TGTGCCAGCAGCTTAGGAGGAGGACAGGGTCGCTACGAGCAGTACTTC. The encoded protein is CASSLGGGQGRYEQYF. V usage is TRBV7-9 and J usage is TRBJ2-7; 8 bases align to TRBD1. The V gene end was trimmed by 1 base and the J gene end by 3 bases; junction bases not matched to a gene: 8. The CDR3 contains 16 residues. Germline loops: CDR1 SEHNR, CDR2 FQNEAQ (reference sequence).

The chain has TRBV6-5 and TRBJ2-1; D possibly matches TRBD1 or TRBD2 (6 bases each). This CDR3 has 15 residues. Trimming removed 5 bases at V and 5 bases at J, with 16 bases between. Germline CDR1 MNHEY, CDR2 SVGAGI. CDR3 sequence (DNA): TGTGCCAGCAGTGTGGACAGTCCGGGGGACAATGAGCAGTTCTTC. This encodes CASSVDSPGDNEQFF.

The chain joins TRBV9 to TRBJ2-2, with unresolved D. Deletions cut 4 bases from V and 4 bases from J, with 11 bases between. The length of the CDR3 is 14 residues. Germline V gives CDR1 SGDLS, CDR2 YYNGEE. Written as DNA, the CDR3 is TGTGCCAGCAGCTTAAGGGCCAGCACCGGGGAGCTGTTTTTT. Amino acid sequence: CASSLRASTGELFF.

V is TRBV15 and J is TRBJ1-1; perhaps TRBD1 as D (6 bases). CDR3 length: 15 residues. The V gene's germline CDR1 is LNHNV and CDR2 YYDKDF (reference sequence). Trimming removed 7 bases at V and 1 base at J, with 16 bases between. The chain's CDR3 is CATKAHAGENTEAFF. The CDR3, as DNA: TGTGCCACCAAGGCGCACGCAGGGGAGAACACTGAAGCTTTCTTT.

The V call is TRBV6-1, the J call TRBJ1-2; 8 bases map to TRBD1. Germline values: CDR1 MNHNS, CDR2 SASEGT. This CDR3 has 12 residues. J was trimmed by 1 base and V by 10 bases; bases with no gene match: 2. The CDR3 spells CATGQVNYGYTF. The DNA of the CDR3 is TGTGCCACGGGACAGGTTAACTATGGCTACACCTTC.

The count of this clone is one. The rearrangement joins TRBV4-3 to TRBJ1-4; D is possibly TRBD1 (5 bases). V was trimmed by 1 base and J by 6 bases, leaving 15 bases between them. Looked up from germline, CDR1 is LGHNA and CDR2 is YSLEER. CDR3 size: 16 residues. The DNA of the CDR3 is TGCGCCAGCAGCCAAGGAGACGGGGGACTTTATGAAAAACTGTTTTTT. Its translation is CASSQGDGGLYEKLFF.